The rows below give T cell receptor beta chains drawn from one sample of a study of blood T cell repertoires in COVID-19. The data were produced by immunoSEQ multiplex PCR, yet TCRdb's version contains in-frame clones alone and is incomplete. The repertoire consists of approximately 140,000 clones, with approximately 84% occurring once and the leading ten covering roughly 2%. The sample consisted of peripheral blood. These TCRs come from a man aged 70 or older with acute or convalescent COVID-19. The CDR3 runs from the conserved cysteine through the conserved F or W. A D gene is named only where the DNA matches it firmly. Only part of the rows carry a size: once, few, many, or a class if the clone is expanded.

CDR3 DNA	CDR3 protein	clone size	D gene	V gene	J gene
TGTGCCAGCAGCTTGGCACAGGGCGCGAATGAAAAACTGTTTTTT	CASSLAQGANEKLFF	.	.	TRBV7-9	TRBJ1-4
TGTGCCAGCAGCATAGACAGGTTTGGCACAGATACGCAGTATTTT	CASSIDRFGTDTQYF	.	.	TRBV7-8	TRBJ2-3
TGTGCCAGCAGTGAAAGGCCGGGGACTTTGTATGGCTACACCTTC	CASSERPGTLYGYTF	.	.	TRBV6-1	TRBJ1-2
TGTGCCAGCAGTCAGAGACGGCAGGGTGCAGATACGCAGTATTTT	CASSQRRQGADTQYF	.	.	TRBV7-9	TRBJ2-3
TGTGCCAGCAGCACGGACAGGGGATTTTCAGATACGCAGTATTTT	CASSTDRGFSDTQYF	.	TRBD1	TRBV7-2	TRBJ2-3
TGTGCCAGCAGCCCATCCCCGGCCGGGAGTAATCAGCCCCAGCATTTT	CASSPSPAGSNQPQHF	.	.	TRBV4-2	TRBJ1-5
TGCGCCAGCAGCGCCCGGACAGGGTACGGAAACACCATATATTTT	CASSARTGYGNTIYF	few	TRBD1	TRBV4-1	TRBJ1-3
TGCGCCAGCAGCTTGCAACCTAGCGGGAGTGGGTACGAGCAGTACTTC	CASSLQPSGSGYEQYF	.	TRBD2	TRBV5-1	TRBJ2-7
TGTGCCAGCAGCGGGACAGGGGGGAATCAGCCCCAGCATTTT	CASSGTGGNQPQHF	.	TRBD1	TRBV7-2	TRBJ1-5
TGCGCCAGCAGCTTGGCTGGCCCTAGGGGTTCACCCCTCCACTTT	CASSLAGPRGSPLHF	few	.	TRBV5-1	TRBJ1-6
TGTGCCTGGACCACTCGGGGGGCCGTGAACACTGAAGCTTTCTTT	CAWTTRGAVNTEAFF	.	.	TRBV30	TRBJ1-1
TGTGCCAGCAGTGACTTGGGGCAGGGTTCTAATTCACCCCTCCACTTT	CASSDLGQGSNSPLHF	.	.	TRBV2	TRBJ1-6
TGTGCCAGCTCGTTGACTAGCGGGGCCACCAATGAGCAGTTCTTC	CASSLTSGATNEQFF	.	TRBD2	TRBV18	TRBJ2-1
TGTGCCAGCAGCTTTGCTAGCGGCTTTGAGCAGTTCTTC	CASSFASGFEQFF	.	TRBD2	TRBV25-1	TRBJ2-1
TGCGCCAGCAGCTTGGTCGGGGCTGGGGCCAACGTCCTGACTTTC	CASSLVGAGANVLTF	.	.	TRBV5-1	TRBJ2-6
TGTGCCAGCAGTCGGCGACAGGCAACAGATACGCAGTATTTT	CASSRRQATDTQYF	.	.	TRBV6-5	TRBJ2-3
TGTGCCAGCAGAACCGACAGGGGGCTGGGTGAGCAGTACTTC	CASRTDRGLGEQYF	.	TRBD1	TRBV6-6	TRBJ2-7
TGTGCCAGCAGCGCAACTAGCTCTGGAAACACCATATATTTT	CASSATSSGNTIYF	.	.	TRBV11-2	TRBJ1-3
TGTGCCAGCAGCCGAACAGCCTTCCAGGCAGATACGCAGTATTTT	CASSRTAFQADTQYF	.	.	TRBV5-5	TRBJ2-3
TGTGCCAGCAGCTTATCCGGGGGGGCCTACAATGAGCAGTTCTTC	CASSLSGGAYNEQFF	.	TRBD2	TRBV7-2	TRBJ2-1
TGCGCCAGCAGCTTGGACCAGGGGACAGGCGTATATGGCTACACCTTC	CASSLDQGTGVYGYTF	.	TRBD1	TRBV5-1	TRBJ1-2
TGTGCCAGCAGCCAACTGGTGGACAGGGTATATGGCTACACCTTC	CASSQLVDRVYGYTF	many	TRBD1	TRBV5-6	TRBJ1-2
TGCGCCAGCAGCCCCTGGACAGGGAAGATGAACACTGAAGCTTTCTTT	CASSPWTGKMNTEAFF	.	TRBD1	TRBV5-1	TRBJ1-1
TGTGCCATCAGTAATAGGGGGACCGGGGAGCTGTTTTTT	CAISNRGTGELFF	.	.	TRBV10-3	TRBJ2-2
TGTGCCAGCAGCACCCGACCGGGACAGGTACCCGATGGCACTGAAGCTTTCTTT	CASSTRPGQVPDGTEAFF	.	TRBD1	TRBV5-6	TRBJ1-1